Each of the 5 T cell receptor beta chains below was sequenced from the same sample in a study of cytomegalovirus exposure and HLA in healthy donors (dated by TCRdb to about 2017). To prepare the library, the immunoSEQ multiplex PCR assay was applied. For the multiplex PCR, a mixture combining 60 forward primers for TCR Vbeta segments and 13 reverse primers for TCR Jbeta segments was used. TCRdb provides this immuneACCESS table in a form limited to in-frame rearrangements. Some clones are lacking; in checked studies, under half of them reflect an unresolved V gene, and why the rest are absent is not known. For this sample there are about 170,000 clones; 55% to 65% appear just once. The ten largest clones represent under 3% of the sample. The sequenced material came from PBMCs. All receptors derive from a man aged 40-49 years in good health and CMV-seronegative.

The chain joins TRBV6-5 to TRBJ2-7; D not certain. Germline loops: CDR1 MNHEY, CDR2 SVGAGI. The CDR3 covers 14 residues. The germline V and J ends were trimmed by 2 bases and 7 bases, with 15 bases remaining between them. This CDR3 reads CASSYQARFGEQYF. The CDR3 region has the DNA TGTGCCAGCAGTTACCAAGCGAGGTTTGGGGAGCAGTACTTC.

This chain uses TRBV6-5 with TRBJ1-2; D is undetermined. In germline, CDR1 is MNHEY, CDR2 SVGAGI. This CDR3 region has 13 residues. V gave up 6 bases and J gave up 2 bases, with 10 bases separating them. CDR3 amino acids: CASRTPGNYGYTF. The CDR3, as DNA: TGTGCCAGCAGGACGCCCGGGAACTATGGCTACACCTTC.

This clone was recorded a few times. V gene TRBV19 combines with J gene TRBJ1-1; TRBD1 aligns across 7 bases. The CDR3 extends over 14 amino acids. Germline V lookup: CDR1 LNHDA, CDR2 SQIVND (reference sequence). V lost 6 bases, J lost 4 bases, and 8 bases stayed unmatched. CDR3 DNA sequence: TGTGCCAGTAGCACACAGGGGTACGGCACTGAAGCTTTCTTT. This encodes CASSTQGYGTEAFF.

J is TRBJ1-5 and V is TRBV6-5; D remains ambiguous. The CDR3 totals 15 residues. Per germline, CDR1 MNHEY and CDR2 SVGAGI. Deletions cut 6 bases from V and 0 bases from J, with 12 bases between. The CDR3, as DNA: TGTGCCAGCAGCCAAGGACTGAATAGCAATCAGCCCCAGCATTTT. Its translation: CASSQGLNSNQPQHF.

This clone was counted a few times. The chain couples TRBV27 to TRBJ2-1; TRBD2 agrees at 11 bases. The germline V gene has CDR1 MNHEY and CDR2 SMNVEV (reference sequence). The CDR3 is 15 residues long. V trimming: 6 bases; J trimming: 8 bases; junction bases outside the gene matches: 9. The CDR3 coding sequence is TGTGCCAGCAGAATCTATAGCGGGAGGGCCGATGAGCAGTTCTTC. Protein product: CASRIYSGRADEQFF.